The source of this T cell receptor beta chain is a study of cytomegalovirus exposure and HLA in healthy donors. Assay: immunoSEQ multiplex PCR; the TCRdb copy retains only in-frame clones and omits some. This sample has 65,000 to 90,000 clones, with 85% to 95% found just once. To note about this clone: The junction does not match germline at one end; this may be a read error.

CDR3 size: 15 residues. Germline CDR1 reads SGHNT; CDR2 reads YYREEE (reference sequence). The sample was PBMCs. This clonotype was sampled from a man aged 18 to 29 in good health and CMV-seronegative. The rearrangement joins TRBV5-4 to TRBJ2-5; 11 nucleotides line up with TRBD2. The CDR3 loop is CASTLTSGVGETQYF. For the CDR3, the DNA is TGTGCCAGCACCTTGACTAGCGGGGTCGGAGAGACCCAGTACTTC.